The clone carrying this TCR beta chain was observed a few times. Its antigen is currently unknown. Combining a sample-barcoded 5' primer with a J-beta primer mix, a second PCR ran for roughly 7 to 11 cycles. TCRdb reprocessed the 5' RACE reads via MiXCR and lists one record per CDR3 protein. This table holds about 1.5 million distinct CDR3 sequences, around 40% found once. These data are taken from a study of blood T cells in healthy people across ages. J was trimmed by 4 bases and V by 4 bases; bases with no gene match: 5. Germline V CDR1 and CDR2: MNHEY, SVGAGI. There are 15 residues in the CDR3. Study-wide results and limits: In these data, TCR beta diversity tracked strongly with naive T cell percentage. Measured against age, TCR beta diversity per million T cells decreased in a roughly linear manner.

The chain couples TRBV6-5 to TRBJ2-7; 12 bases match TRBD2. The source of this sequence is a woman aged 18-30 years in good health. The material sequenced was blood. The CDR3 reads CASSSRTSGKYEQYF. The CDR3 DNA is TGTGCCAGCAGTTCTCGGACTAGCGGGAAATACGAGCAGTACTTC.